The rows below give T cell receptor beta chains drawn from one sample of a study of T cells expressing NK-cell markers. One entry per CDR3 protein, without DNA, is what TCRdb gives after re-calling the 5' RACE reads. This sample's table reports 400,000 to 500,000 distinct CDR3 sequences. Sequencing used blood T cells: a sorted CD56 or NKG2C T cell subset, CD4+ or CD8+ T cells, or bulk PBMC T cells (not recorded which). These receptors were collected from a woman between 18 and 75 years old in good health. Both conserved end residues are part of each CDR3.

TRBJ2-1	TRBV7-2	CASSAGGHNEQFF
TRBJ2-4	TRBV6-1	CASSGHRVAKNIQYF
TRBJ2-2	TRBV20-1	CSARDLALAGANTGELFF
TRBJ1-5	TRBV29-1	CSVTPFMEQPQHF
TRBJ2-5	TRBV11-1	CASSSVAGTGPALSLETQYF
TRBJ2-3	TRBV20-1	CSAHPKRGTDTQYF
TRBJ2-7	TRBV6-1	CASSDAWASSLLFYEQYF
TRBJ1-4	TRBV7-8	CASSLRGRMNEKLFF
TRBJ2-3	TRBV20-1	CSARNLDTQYF
TRBJ1-4	TRBV20-1	CSAKDRTSTNEKLFF
TRBJ2-7	TRBV5-6	CASSRRLAGGPNLYEQYF
TRBJ1-2	TRBV11-2	CASSPYTSDYGYTF
TRBJ1-2	TRBV12-3/TRBV12-4	CASSQGVPFNNYGYTF
TRBJ1-6	TRBV3-1	CASSLGQSAPLHF
TRBJ2-7	TRBV6-2/TRBV6-3	CASFTPGEGTYEQYF
TRBJ2-1	TRBV29-1	CSVGRAASGYNEQFF
TRBJ2-5	TRBV7-2	CASSPGGPETQYF
TRBJ2-4	TRBV5-1	CASSLDDIQYF
TRBJ2-7	TRBV6-1	CASSQTFYEQYF
TRBJ2-1	TRBV12-3/TRBV12-4	CASGSRRGPYNEQFF
TRBJ1-4	TRBV3-1	CASSPGPYEKLFF
TRBJ2-5	TRBV19	CASGRWETQYF
TRBJ2-3	TRBV6-2/TRBV6-3	CASTAGTSGSDTQYF
TRBJ2-3	TRBV7-2	CASSPSRRGRADTQYF
TRBJ1-2	TRBV6-2/TRBV6-3	CASSPPGLGYTF
TRBJ2-3	TRBV7-2	CASRDPAGGADTQYF
TRBJ2-7	TRBV29-1	CSVSHFDGPYEQYF
TRBJ2-4	TRBV6-5	CASSYSIYQRNIQYF
TRBJ2-2	TRBV15	CATSRAPPGELFF
TRBJ2-5	TRBV7-9	CASSFALAAKGETQYF
TRBJ1-2	TRBV20-1	CSASQGAVSNYGYTF
TRBJ2-1	TRBV5-3	CARSLGWEGSYNEQFF
TRBJ1-4	TRBV20-1	CSAEGAPGANEKLFF
TRBJ2-1	TRBV7-9	CASTRAMVDNEQFF
TRBJ2-2	TRBV5-1	CASSPTSNPGELFF
TRBJ2-7	TRBV3-1	CASSQRVGEQYF
TRBJ1-5	TRBV6-1	CASNPLSNNQPQHF
TRBJ2-7	TRBV7-8	CASSLDTGEKREQYF
TRBJ2-3	TRBV5-1	CASSPGTSGPTDTQYF
TRBJ2-5	TRBV7-8	CASSLRDRGKETQYF
TRBJ1-1	TRBV25-1	CASSHRGQQNTEAFF
TRBJ1-1	TRBV30	CAWAQDGNTEAFF
TRBJ1-1	TRBV19	CAIKSVSPGDTEAFF
TRBJ2-4	TRBV6-5	CASSYNGGGAKNIQYF
TRBJ2-2	TRBV7-3	CASSPRGGYTGELFF
TRBJ1-1	TRBV9	CASSVGGGKSEAFF